In its sample, the clone carrying this TCR beta chain was seen a few times. The antigen is not known. This table comes from immunoSEQ multiplex PCR, and its TCRdb copy is limited to in-frame clones, with some not included. The repertoire includes fewer than 6,500 clones, 55% to 75% of them detected once, and under 55% sits in the top ten. This CDR3 region has 12 residues. Losses at the gene ends were 6 bases for V and 3 bases for J; bases not matched to a gene: 1. Germline CDR1 is MNHNS and CDR2 is SASEGT. These data originate in a study of CD8 T cell repertoires and HIV-1 epitope variants. Study background: Autologous T cell-negative cells served as antigen-presenting cells in equal numbers.

The clonotype originates from a male donor with HIV. This chain connects TRBV6-1 to TRBJ2-7; TRBD1 aligns across 8 bases. The sequenced sample was cultured CD8+ T cells derived from PBMCs. The CDR3 region is CASSGTGYEQYF. The CDR3 DNA sequence: TGTGCCAGCAGCGGGACAGGCTACGAGCAGTACTTC.